These 17 T cell receptor beta chains were sequenced from one sample in a study of naive and memory T cell subsets. An equimolar mix of two oligonucleotides served as the beta constant-region primer for TRBC1 and TRBC2. The ligated cDNA underwent four PCR rounds using SP2 and nested alpha and beta constant-region primers. One entry per CDR3 protein, called by TCRdb with MiXCR from the UMI-ligation and nested PCR reads. The table includes roughly 10,000 distinct CDR3 sequences, 4.5% to 7% detected once. Specimen: CD4+ TEMRA cells from blood. Subset given: effector memory re-expressing CD45RA, CD45RA+ CD27-. The receptors shown here come from a human donor in good health.

This clonotype was detected many times. This chain connects TRBV6-2 or TRBV6-3 to TRBJ1-5; D is perhaps TRBD1 (6 bases). V was pared by 5 bases and J by 4 bases, with 9 bases between. Per germline, CDR1 MNHEY and CDR2 SVGEGT. The CDR3 contains 13 residues. Written as DNA, the CDR3 is TGTGCCAGCAGTCCCCAGGGGAATCAGCCCCAGCATTTT. As protein: CASSPQGNQPQHF.

This clonotype was seen repeatedly, ten times or more. This chain uses TRBV4-3 with TRBJ2-1, with 12 bases identical to TRBD2. The V segment lost 2 bases and the J segment 4 bases; nucleotides outside the gene matches: 6. The CDR3 is made up of 17 amino acids. The germline V gene encodes CDR1 LGHNA and CDR2 YSLEER. The CDR3 DNA reads as TGCGCCAGCAGCCAACAGGCGACTAGCGGGGGATACAATGAGCAGTTCTTC. It is translated as CASSQQATSGGYNEQFF.

This clonotype occurred many times. The chain joins TRBV5-1 to TRBJ2-3, with D uncertain. V was cut by 0 bases and J by 6 bases, with 5 bases left in between. This CDR3 spans 12 amino acids. Looked up from germline, CDR1 is SGHRS and CDR2 is YFSETQ. Here the CDR3 reads CASSLARDTQYF. In DNA form, the CDR3 reads TGCGCCAGCAGCTTGGCGCGCGATACGCAGTATTTT.

This clonotype was seen repeatedly, ten times or more. J is TRBJ1-2 and V is TRBV7-9, with TRBD1 matching over 9 bases. The V and J ends lost 4 bases and 2 bases, in that order; junction bases with no gene match: 11. Per the germline V gene, CDR1 is SEHNR and CDR2 is FQNEAQ (reference sequence). The length of the CDR3 is 17 residues. Here the CDR3 DNA reads TGTGCCAGCAGCTCCACCGGGACAGGGAGAGGGAACTATGGCTACACCTTC. Its protein product is CASSSTGTGRGNYGYTF.

The sample holds many counts of this clonotype. This rearrangement joins TRBV3-1 to TRBJ1-5; no clear D gene. The germline V gene encodes CDR1 LGHDT and CDR2 YNNKEL (reference sequence). Trimming pared 3 bases from V and 2 bases from J, leaving 11 bases between. The CDR3 runs 15 residues. The CDR3 reads CASSHAAPGNQPQHF. CDR3 nucleotide sequence: TGTGCCAGCAGCCATGCAGCACCAGGCAATCAGCCCCAGCATTTT.

At least ten counts were recorded for this clonotype. V is TRBV19 and J is TRBJ1-1, with no clear D. The CDR3 covers 12 residues. Germline V gives CDR1 LNHDA, CDR2 SQIVND (reference sequence). Trimming removed 8 bases from V and 3 bases from J, with 10 bases in between. CDR3 in amino acids: CASATGHTEAFF. In nucleotides, the CDR3 is TGTGCCAGTGCCACCGGGCACACTGAAGCTTTCTTT.

To note about this clonotype: With a much larger clone just one base away, this may be a read error. The CDR3 end shows no conserved phenylalanine or tryptophan, and so a read error is likely. The rearrangement joins TRBV7-2 to TRBJ2-6; no reliable D call. The V end lost 7 bases, the J end lost 1 base, and 11 bases lay between the germline ends. Per germline, CDR1 SGHTA and CDR2 FQGNSA. The CDR3 contains 15 residues. The DNA for the CDR3 is TGTGCCAGCACCGAAGTTAGGTCTGGGGCCAACGTCCTGACTTCC. It translates to CASTEVRSGANVLTS.

This clonotype turned up a few times. The chain couples TRBV28 to TRBJ2-2; D call uncertain. This CDR3 has 13 amino acids. CDR1 is MDHEN, CDR2 SYDVKM, per germline. Deletions cut 1 base from V and 0 bases from J, with 0 bases between. The CDR3 DNA follows: TGTGCCAGCAGTTTATCGAACACCGGGGAGCTGTTTTTT. Protein: CASSLSNTGELFF.

The table lists this clonotype with many counts. The gene calls are TRBV7-2 and TRBJ2-7; 9 nucleotides match TRBD1. This CDR3 has 15 residues. V was pared by 4 bases and J by 3 bases, with 7 bases of the junction left unmatched. Germline CDR1 SGHTA, CDR2 FQGNSA. CDR3 DNA sequence: TGTGCCAGCAGCTCCCGGGACAGGGCCGACTACGAGCAGTACTTC. Amino acids: CASSSRDRADYEQYF.

This clonotype was seen many times. The chain has TRBV7-2 and TRBJ2-7, with 7 bases that match TRBD2. The trim removed 1 base at V and 0 bases at J, leaving 6 bases unmatched. Germline V gene data show CDR1 as SGHTA and CDR2 as FQGNSA. The CDR3 totals 16 residues. The CDR3 DNA reads as TGTGCCAGCAGCTTAGGAACGCGGGGGAGCTCCTACGAGCAGTACTTC. Encoded protein: CASSLGTRGSSYEQYF.

At least ten counts were recorded for this clonotype. The V and J genes are TRBV6-6 and TRBJ1-2, with D possibly being TRBD1 (5 bases). CDR3 length: 16 amino acids. The V gene's germline CDR1 is MNHNY and CDR2 SVGAGI (reference sequence). Trimming cost V 0 bases and J 8 bases, with 19 bases left between them. In nucleotides, the CDR3 is TGTGCCAGCAGTTACTCCTGGGACCGGGCGGGAGGAGGCTACACCTTC. Amino acid sequence: CASSYSWDRAGGGYTF.

In this sample, this clonotype turned up many times. CDR3 coding DNA: TGTGCCAGCAGCTTAGGACAGGGAAACACCGGGGAGCTGTTTTTT. Protein product: CASSLGQGNTGELFF. The J gene is TRBJ2-2, the V gene TRBV11-2; the match to TRBD1 covers 7 bases. The length of the CDR3 is 15 residues. The ends lost 1 base at V and 2 bases at J; junction bases unmatched: 1. Germline lookup yields CDR1 SGHAT and CDR2 FQNNGV.

This clonotype was observed at least ten times. The rearrangement links TRBV11-2 to TRBJ2-1; 14 bases are shared with TRBD2. The CDR3 extends over 17 amino acids. The trim removed 5 bases at V and 9 bases at J, leaving 12 bases unmatched. Per germline, CDR1 SGHAT and CDR2 FQNNGV. The CDR3 DNA reads as TGTGCCAGCAGCCGGACTCGACTAGCGGGAGGGCCTGGTGAGCAGTTCTTC. This codes for CASSRTRLAGGPGEQFF. The whole variable domain, remainder taken from reference TRBV11-2 and TRBJ2-1, is EAGVAQSPRYKIIEKRQSVAFWCNPISGHATLYWYQQILGQGPKLLIQFQNNGVVDDSQLPKDRFSAERLKGVDSTLKIQPAKLEDSAVYLCASSRTRLAGGPGEQFFGPGTRLTVL.

This clonotype has at least ten counts. The V gene is TRBV20-1, the J gene TRBJ1-2; weak D call: TRBD1 (6 bases). The CDR3 is 14 residues long. Trimming pared 6 bases from V and 5 bases from J, leaving 19 bases between. From germline, CDR1 is DFQATT and CDR2 SNEGSKA (reference sequence). The DNA of the CDR3 is TGCAGTGCCTCGGATGGGGGGGGCCGATATGGCTACACCTTC. It encodes CSASDGGGRYGYTF.

This clonotype was seen a few times. V gene TRBV2 combines with J gene TRBJ1-2; 8 nucleotides line up with TRBD1. CDR3 size: 13 residues. Trimming took 5 bases from V and 5 from J; bases not matched to a gene: 4. The germline CDR1 and CDR2 sequences are SNHLY and FYNNEI. The CDR3 here is CASSRTGKYGYTF. The CDR3, as DNA: TGTGCCAGCAGTCGGACAGGGAAGTATGGCTACACCTTC.

This clonotype was seen repeatedly, ten times or more. The genes are TRBV5-1 and TRBJ2-3; D uncertain. CDR1 and CDR2 from the germline V gene are SGHRS and YFSETQ. The CDR3 covers 15 residues. V shed 2 bases and J shed 4 bases, with 14 bases lying between them. The CDR3: CASSLLMTGPDTQYF. The CDR3, as DNA: TGCGCCAGCAGCTTACTTATGACCGGGCCAGATACGCAGTATTTT.

This clonotype appeared many times. This chain joins TRBV4-3 and TRBJ1-1; possible D gene TRBD1, 5 bases. Germline CDR1 LGHNA, CDR2 YSLEER. The CDR3 consists of 16 residues. Deletions cut 0 bases from V and 4 bases from J, with 15 bases between. CDR3 sequence: CASSQDRPGPLTEAFF. CDR3 DNA: TGCGCCAGCAGCCAAGATCGGCCGGGACCGCTCACTGAAGCTTTCTTT.